The table lists the clone carrying this T cell receptor (beta chain) with many counts. The source of the sample is a study of neurological immune-mediated disorders. The V end lost 3 bases, the J end lost 7 bases, and 9 bases lay between the germline ends. CDR3 size: 11 residues. Germline V lookup: CDR1 DFQATT, CDR2 SNEGSKA (reference sequence). TCRdb re-analysed the 5' RACE reads in MiXCR, keeping a single row per CDR3 protein. The sample includes approximately 52,000 distinct CDR3 sequences, 3% to 3.5% of them seen just once. This TCR derives from a man aged 35 to 55 with multiple sclerosis. What was sequenced was PBMCs. This rearrangement joins TRBV20-1 to TRBJ1-1, with D hard to call. The chain's CDR3 is CSARYTFEAFF. The DNA of the CDR3 is TGCAGTGCTAGGTACACGTTTGAAGCTTTCTTT.